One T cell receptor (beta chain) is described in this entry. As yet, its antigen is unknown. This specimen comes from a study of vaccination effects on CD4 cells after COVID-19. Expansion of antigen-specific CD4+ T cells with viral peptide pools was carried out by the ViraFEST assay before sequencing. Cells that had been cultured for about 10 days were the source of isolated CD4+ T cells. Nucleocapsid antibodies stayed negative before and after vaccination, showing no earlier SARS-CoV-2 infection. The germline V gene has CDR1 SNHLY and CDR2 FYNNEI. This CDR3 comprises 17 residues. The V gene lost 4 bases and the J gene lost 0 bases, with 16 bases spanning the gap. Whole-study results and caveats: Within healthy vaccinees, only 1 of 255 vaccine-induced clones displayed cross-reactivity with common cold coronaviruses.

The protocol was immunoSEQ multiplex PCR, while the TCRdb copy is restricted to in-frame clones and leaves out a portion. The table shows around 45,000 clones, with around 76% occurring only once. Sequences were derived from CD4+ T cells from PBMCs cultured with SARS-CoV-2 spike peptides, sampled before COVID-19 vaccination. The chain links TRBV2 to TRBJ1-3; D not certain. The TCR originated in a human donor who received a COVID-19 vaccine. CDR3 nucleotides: TGTGCCAGCAGTGTAGAGCGGGTCAGGAACTCTGGAAACACCATATATTTT. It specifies CASSVERVRNSGNTIYF.